This T cell receptor beta chain was sequenced during a study of human T cells and chemical hapten exposure. About the study: Per-sample TCR yield variation was attributed mainly to small pooled library volume differences.

Each cDNA molecule in the library carried unique molecular identifiers. MiXCR, run by TCRdb on the RACE reads, gives a single entry per CDR3 protein. The table shows more than 95,000 distinct CDR3 sequences, with 9% to 13% occurring only once. In this sample, this clonotype turned up many times. The CDR3 is 15 amino acids. Germline V gene sequence: CDR1 MNHNS, CDR2 SASEGT. The junction had 7 bases not matched to a gene; V was cut back by 6 bases and J by 6 bases. This sample's time point: patch test 1, 2 weeks after DPC sensitization. Treatment in this sample: therapeutic diphenylcyclopropenone sensitization with weekly scalp DPC.

The rearrangement links TRBV6-1 to TRBJ2-2, with 10 bases lining up with TRBD1. The sequence derives from a woman in her forties or fifties with alopecia areata. Some clones in this sample may be carry-over from other donors' samples. Sequencing used whole blood, obtained in connection with sensitization to the hapten diphenylcyclopropenone (DPC). The CDR3 DNA reads as TGTGCCAGCAGCGGGGACAGGGGCGGCGCCGGGGAGCTGTTTTTT. Its translation: CASSGDRGGAGELFF.